Given below is one T cell receptor (beta chain) in context. This clonotype was seen at least ten times. Its antigen is still unknown. Per-nucleotide qualities are absent, and no much larger clonotype sits a single base away. Taken from the germline V gene, the CDR1 and CDR2 loops are MNHEY and SVGEGT. The CDR3 holds 15 amino acids from the cysteine to the phenylalanine. The read is trimmed to its CDR3 DNA, 45 bases read in frame from base 1. At the junction V is shortened by 5 bases and J by 3 bases; bases outside the gene matches: 4. The library relied on UMI-ligation and nested PCR. The beta constant-region primer consisted of an equimolar mixture of two oligonucleotides that together covered TRBC1 and TRBC2. A single-stranded oligonucleotide carrying the SP2 primer and a 12-nucleotide UMI was ligated to the 3' end of the cDNA by T4 RNA ligase 1. The ligated cDNA went through four rounds of PCR with nested alpha and beta constant-region primers together with the SP2 primer. The ligation reaction was kept at 16 degrees C for about 18-25 hours. To avoid over-amplification, PCR2 was usually performed as a SYBR Green qPCR and halted once a predetermined threshold was reached. All purifications after the first were performed with Agencourt AMPure XP magnetic beads. Libraries were quantified by Qubit and checked on a TapeStation, where a main peak was expected near 650 bp. Pooled libraries were sequenced on an Illumina MiSeq using v2 2x251 paired-end kits, and typically roughly 0.85-2.1 million reads were obtained per sample. Each sample's library went into the pool at roughly 4.4 nM, and roughly 5-8% PhiX was added to help with cluster recognition. The study's own analysis went as follows. Using tag matching that tolerated one base-pair mismatch, Decombinator assigned V and J genes to FASTQ reads that had been processed by Demultiplexor. Collapsinator relied on UMIs to fix sequencing errors as well as frequency errors caused by PCR heterogeneity. TCRs were translated and CDR3s were extracted from the conserved cysteine to the FGXG phenylalanine by CDR3Translator, with non-productive sequences being flagged. Gini, Shannon entropy and inverse Simpson indices were computed after subsampling the repertoires to the same number of UMI-defined TCRs. Clonotype abundance distributions were fitted to a power law by maximum likelihood within the linear range. Similar UMI counts, unique TCR numbers and clonal distributions were obtained with the pipeline and with MIGEC on one naive CD8 sample. Repertoires were searched for several thousand CMV-associated CDR3 sequences compiled from VDJdb and a published dataset. TCRdb passed the public sequencing reads through fastp at Q25 and MiXCR, retaining productive beta sequences. When rows share a CDR3 protein, they turn into one entry using the most common DNA and genes. The V and J calls follow TCRdb's processing rather than the paper's. For this sample the table gives under 100,000 distinct CDR3 sequences, of which roughly 7% were detected only once. The top ten clonotypes cover around 1.7% of the sample.

This sample is drawn from a study of naive and memory T cell subsets (dated by TCRdb to 2015 to 2018). With regard to the full study: An open-source, UMI-based TCR alpha and beta sequencing pipeline was applied to sorted naive and memory peripheral blood T cell subsets. Complete agreement was observed between the functional CMV T cell responses and the IgG serology results. RNA was DNase-treated and reverse transcribed with TCR constant-region primers, mostly using SuperScript III. What the authors observed across the whole study: TCR abundance followed a power law with an exponent that was different for naive and memory subsets but consistent across the three individuals. RNA-based TCR counts may be influenced by expression changes linked to T cell activation and differentiation. Each clonotype was defined as a single alpha or beta chain sequence rather than as a paired alpha/beta receptor. The repertoire findings for the naive and memory subsets could not be validated against a ground truth because none was available. After error correction, only a single occurrence was seen for over 85% of naive TCR sequences, so much steeper abundance distributions were produced than in memory subsets. In both CD4 and CD8 cells, going from naive through CM, EM and EMRA, the Gini index went up while Shannon and inverse Simpson diversity went down.

From the second PCR step on, the TCR alpha and beta chain libraries were amplified in separate reactions. To determine each donor's CMV status, fresh PBMCs were stimulated overnight with CMV viral lysate, and IFNgamma production from CD4+ T cells was then assessed. Miltenyi beads were used first to positively select CD4 T cells, and CD8 T cells were then positively selected from the CD4-negative fraction. Cells were stained for CD3, CD4, CD8, CD45RA, CD27 and a live/dead dye and were sorted on a BD Aria II into four subsets based on CD45RA and CD27. Blood was obtained from a few healthy volunteers, and the blood from each volunteer was fractionated into CD4 and CD8 T cells and subsequently into four differentiation subsets. Approximately 0.11 L of peripheral blood was drawn per donor, and PBMC were isolated by Ficoll-Paque PLUS density-gradient centrifugation. The sorted cells were lysed in RLT buffer, after which RNA was extracted using a Qiagen RNeasy kit and kept at -80 degrees C.

This sequence uses TRBV6-2 or TRBV6-3 and TRBJ2-3; a stretch of 11 junction bases matches TRBD2. Source material: central memory CD4+ T cells from blood. Explained via the paper, the cell subset or site label denotes: central memory, CD45RA- CD27+. This TCR was recovered from a human donor in good health. The bases read TGTGCCAGCAGTCCTAGCGGGGGGTCAACAGATACGCAGTATTTT. Translated, this gives CASSPSGGSTDTQYF.